This TCR beta chain is drawn from a study of blood T cell repertoires in COVID-19. At the level of the study: Acute and convalescent COVID-19 samples came from the United States, Italy and Spain. T cells, B-cell-depleted T cells, or PBMCs provided the cDNA or gDNA that served as material.

Measured with immunoSEQ multiplex PCR; TCRdb has only the in-frame clones, and not every one. The data hold 110,000 or so clones, with approximately 80% observed a single time. CDR1 is LGHDT and CDR2 is YNNKEL in the germline V gene (reference sequence). The CDR3 contains 18 residues. The junction had 12 bases not matched to a gene; V was cut back by 0 bases and J by 5 bases. The TCR was taken from a woman of 80 years or more with acute or convalescent COVID-19. Sequenced input: peripheral blood. V usage is TRBV3-1 (or the pseudogene TRBV3-2) and J usage is TRBJ2-2, with 7 bases aligning to TRBD2. Written as DNA, the CDR3 is TGTGCCAGCAGCCAAGATTTTCCCACGGGAGCGGGAACCGGGGAGCTGTTTTTT. Protein sequence: CASSQDFPTGAGTGELFF.